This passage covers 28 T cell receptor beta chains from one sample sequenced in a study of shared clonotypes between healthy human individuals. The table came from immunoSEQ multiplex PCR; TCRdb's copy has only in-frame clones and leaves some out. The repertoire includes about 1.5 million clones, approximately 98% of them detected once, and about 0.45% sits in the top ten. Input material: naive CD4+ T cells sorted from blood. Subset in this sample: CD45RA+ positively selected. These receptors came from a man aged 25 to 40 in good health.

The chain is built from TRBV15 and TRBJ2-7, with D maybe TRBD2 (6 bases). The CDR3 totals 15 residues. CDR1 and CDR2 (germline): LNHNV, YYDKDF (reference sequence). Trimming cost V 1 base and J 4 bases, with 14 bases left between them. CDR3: CATSRGPDGRYEQYF. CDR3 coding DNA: TGTGCCACCAGCAGAGGGCCGGACGGGAGATACGAGCAGTACTTC.

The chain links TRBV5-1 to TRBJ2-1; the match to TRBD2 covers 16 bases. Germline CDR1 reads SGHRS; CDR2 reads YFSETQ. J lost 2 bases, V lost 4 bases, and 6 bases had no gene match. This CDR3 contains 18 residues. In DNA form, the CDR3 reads TGCGCCAGCAGCCCGGGACTAGCGGGAGGGTTGCCCTACAATGAGCAGTTCTTC. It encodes CASSPGLAGGLPYNEQFF.

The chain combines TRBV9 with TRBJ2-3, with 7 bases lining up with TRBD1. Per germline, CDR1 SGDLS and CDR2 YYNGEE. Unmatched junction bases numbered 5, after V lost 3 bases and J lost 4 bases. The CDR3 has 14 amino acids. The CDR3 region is CASSAGTGADTQYF. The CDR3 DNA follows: TGTGCCAGCAGCGCCGGAACAGGGGCAGATACGCAGTATTTT.

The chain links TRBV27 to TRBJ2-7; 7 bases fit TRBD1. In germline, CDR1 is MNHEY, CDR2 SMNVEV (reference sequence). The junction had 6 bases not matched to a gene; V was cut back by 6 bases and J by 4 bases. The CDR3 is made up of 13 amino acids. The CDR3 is CASRVRTGYEQYF. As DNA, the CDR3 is TGTGCCAGCAGGGTTAGGACAGGTTACGAGCAGTACTTC.

The chain's CDR3 is CASSPRQGFGYTF. CDR3 nucleotides: TGTGCCAGCAGCCCACGACAGGGGTTTGGCTACACCTTC. The genes are TRBV7-9 and TRBJ1-2, with 8 bases lining up with TRBD1. V was pared by 5 bases and J by 7 bases, with 6 bases of the junction left unmatched. This CDR3 is built from 13 residues. Per the germline V gene, CDR1 is SEHNR and CDR2 is FQNEAQ (reference sequence).

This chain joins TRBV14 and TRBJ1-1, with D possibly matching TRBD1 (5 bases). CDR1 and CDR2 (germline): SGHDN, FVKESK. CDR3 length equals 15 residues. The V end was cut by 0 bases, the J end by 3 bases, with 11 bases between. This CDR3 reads CASSQESIRDTEAFF. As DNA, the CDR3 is TGTGCCAGCAGCCAAGAAAGTATCAGGGACACTGAAGCTTTCTTT. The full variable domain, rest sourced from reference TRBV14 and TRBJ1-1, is EAGVTQFPSHSVIEKGQTVTLRCDPISGHDNLYWYRRVMGKEIKFLLHFVKESKQDESGMPNNRFLAERTGGTYSTLKVQPAELEDSGVYFCASSQESIRDTEAFFGQGTRLTVV.

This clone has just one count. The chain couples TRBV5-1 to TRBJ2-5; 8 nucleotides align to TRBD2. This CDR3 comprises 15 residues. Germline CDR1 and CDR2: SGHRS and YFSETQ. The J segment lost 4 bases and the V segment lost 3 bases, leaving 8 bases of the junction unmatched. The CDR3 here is CASSSTGAGAETQYF. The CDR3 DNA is TGCGCCAGCAGCTCAACCGGAGCGGGAGCAGAGACCCAGTACTTC.

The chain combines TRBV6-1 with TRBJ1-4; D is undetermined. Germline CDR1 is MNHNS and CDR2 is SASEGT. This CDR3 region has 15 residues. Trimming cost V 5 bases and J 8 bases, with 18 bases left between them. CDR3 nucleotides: TGTGCCAGCAGTCCCCGACGGACCGAGGACGAAAAACTGTTTTTT. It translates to CASSPRRTEDEKLFF.

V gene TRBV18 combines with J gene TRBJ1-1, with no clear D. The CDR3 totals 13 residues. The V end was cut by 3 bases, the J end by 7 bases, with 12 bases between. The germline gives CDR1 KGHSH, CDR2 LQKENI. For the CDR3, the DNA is TGTGCCAGCTCACCTACCGCGGGAAATGAAGCTTTCTTT. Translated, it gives CASSPTAGNEAFF.

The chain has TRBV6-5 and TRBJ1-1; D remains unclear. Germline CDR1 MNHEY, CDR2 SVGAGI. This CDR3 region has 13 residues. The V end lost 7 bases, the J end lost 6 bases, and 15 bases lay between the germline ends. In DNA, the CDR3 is TGTGCCAGCACTGACTTGGCGAAGCCTGAAGCTTTCTTT. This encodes CASTDLAKPEAFF.

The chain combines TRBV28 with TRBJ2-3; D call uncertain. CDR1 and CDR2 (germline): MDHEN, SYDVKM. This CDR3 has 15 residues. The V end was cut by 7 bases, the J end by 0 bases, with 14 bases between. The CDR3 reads CASTLISPSTDTQYF. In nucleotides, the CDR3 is TGTGCCAGCACCCTCATCAGCCCTAGCACAGATACGCAGTATTTT.

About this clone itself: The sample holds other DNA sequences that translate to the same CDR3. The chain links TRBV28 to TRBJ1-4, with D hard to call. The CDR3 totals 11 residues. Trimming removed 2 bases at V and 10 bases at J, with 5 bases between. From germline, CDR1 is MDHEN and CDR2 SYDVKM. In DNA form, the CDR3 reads TGTGCCAGCAGTTTAACGGGAAAACTGTTTTTT. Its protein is CASSLTGKLFF.

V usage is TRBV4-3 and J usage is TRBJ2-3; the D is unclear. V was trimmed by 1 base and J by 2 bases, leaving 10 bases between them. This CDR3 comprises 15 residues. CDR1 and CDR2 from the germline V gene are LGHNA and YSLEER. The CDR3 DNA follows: TGCGCCAGCAGCCAAGCAAACAGAAACACAGATACGCAGTATTTT. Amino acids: CASSQANRNTDTQYF.

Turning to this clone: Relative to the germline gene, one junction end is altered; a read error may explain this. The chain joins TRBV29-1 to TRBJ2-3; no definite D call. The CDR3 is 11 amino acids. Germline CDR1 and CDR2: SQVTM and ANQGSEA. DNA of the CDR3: TGCAACGTTGAGGTCTCTAATACGCAGTATTTT. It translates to CNVEVSNTQYF.

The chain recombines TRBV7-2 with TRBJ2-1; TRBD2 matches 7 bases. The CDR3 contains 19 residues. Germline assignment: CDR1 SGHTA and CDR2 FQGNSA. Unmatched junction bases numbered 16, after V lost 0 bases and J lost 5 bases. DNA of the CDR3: TGTGCCAGCAGCTTAGCGGGAGGGCGGAATGGCGGCTTCCACAATGAGCAGTTCTTC. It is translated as CASSLAGGRNGGFHNEQFF. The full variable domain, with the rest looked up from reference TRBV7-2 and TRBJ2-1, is GAGVSQSPSNKVTEKGKDVELRCDPISGHTALYWYRQSLGQGLEFLIYFQGNSAPDKSGLPSDRFSAERTGGSVSTLTIQRTQQEDSAVYLCASSLAGGRNGGFHNEQFFGPGTRLTVL.

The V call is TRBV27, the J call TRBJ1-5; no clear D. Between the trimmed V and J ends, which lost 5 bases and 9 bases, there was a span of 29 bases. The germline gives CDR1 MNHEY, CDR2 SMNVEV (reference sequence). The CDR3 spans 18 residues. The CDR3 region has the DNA TGTGCCAGCAGTCCCACCGCCGCGCTGTTCTCTGCAAGACGGCCCCAGCATTTT. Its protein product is CASSPTAALFSARRPQHF.

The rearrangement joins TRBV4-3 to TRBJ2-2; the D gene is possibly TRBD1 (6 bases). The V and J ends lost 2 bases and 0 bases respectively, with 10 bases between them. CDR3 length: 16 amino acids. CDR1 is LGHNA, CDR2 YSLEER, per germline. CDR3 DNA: TGCGCCAGCAGCCAAAGGAGGACAGCGAACACCGGGGAGCTGTTTTTT. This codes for CASSQRRTANTGELFF.

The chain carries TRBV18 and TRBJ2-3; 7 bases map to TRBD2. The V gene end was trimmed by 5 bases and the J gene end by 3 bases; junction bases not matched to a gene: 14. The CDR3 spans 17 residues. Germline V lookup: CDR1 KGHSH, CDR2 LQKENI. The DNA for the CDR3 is TGTGCCAGCTCAGCCGCTTCTGTCGGACTAGTGACAGATACGCAGTATTTT. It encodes CASSAASVGLVTDTQYF.

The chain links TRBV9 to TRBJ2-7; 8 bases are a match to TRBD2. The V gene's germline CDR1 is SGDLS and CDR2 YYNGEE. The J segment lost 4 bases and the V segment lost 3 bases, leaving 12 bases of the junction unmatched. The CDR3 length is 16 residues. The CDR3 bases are TGTGCCAGCAGCGCCCAGCCGGGGTTAGCGGGATACGAGCAGTACTTC. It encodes CASSAQPGLAGYEQYF.

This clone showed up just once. In DNA form, the CDR3 reads TGTGCCAGCTCCCCAGCGGGACTAGCGGGGCCCTACAATGAGCAGTTCTTC. As protein: CASSPAGLAGPYNEQFF. This sequence joins TRBV18 and TRBJ2-1; 13 positions agree with TRBD2. CDR1 is KGHSH, CDR2 LQKENI, per germline. J lost 2 bases, V lost 6 bases, and 7 bases had no gene match. The CDR3 totals 17 residues.

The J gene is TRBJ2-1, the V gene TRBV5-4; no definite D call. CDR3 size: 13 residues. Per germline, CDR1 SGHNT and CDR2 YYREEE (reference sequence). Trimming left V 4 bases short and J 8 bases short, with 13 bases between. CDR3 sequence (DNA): TGTGCCAGCAGCCATAATCGTTGGGATGAGCAGTTCTTC. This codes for CASSHNRWDEQFF. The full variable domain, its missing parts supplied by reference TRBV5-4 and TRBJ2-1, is ETGVTQSPTHLIKTRGQQVTLRCSSQSGHNTVSWYQQALGQGPQFIFQYYREEENGRGNFPPRFSGLQFPNYSSELNVNALELDDSALYLCASSHNRWDEQFFGPGTRLTVL.

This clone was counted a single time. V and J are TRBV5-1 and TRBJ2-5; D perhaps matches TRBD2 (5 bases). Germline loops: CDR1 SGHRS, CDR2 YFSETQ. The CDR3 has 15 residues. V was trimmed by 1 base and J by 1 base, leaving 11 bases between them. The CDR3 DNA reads TGCGCCAGCAGCTTGTGGACTCCGGGCCAAGAGACCCAGTACTTC. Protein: CASSLWTPGQETQYF.

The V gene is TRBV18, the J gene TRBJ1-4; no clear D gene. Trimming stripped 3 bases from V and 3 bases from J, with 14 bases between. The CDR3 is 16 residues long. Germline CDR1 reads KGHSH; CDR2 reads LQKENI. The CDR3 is CASSPNLPGANEKLFF. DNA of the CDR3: TGTGCCAGCTCACCTAATCTACCCGGTGCTAATGAAAAACTGTTTTTT.

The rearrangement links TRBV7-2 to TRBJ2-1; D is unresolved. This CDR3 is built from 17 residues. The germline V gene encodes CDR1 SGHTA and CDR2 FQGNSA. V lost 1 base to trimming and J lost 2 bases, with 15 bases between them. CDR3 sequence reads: CASSLVRASVAYNEQFF. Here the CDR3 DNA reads TGTGCCAGCAGCTTAGTAAGGGCGTCGGTCGCCTACAATGAGCAGTTCTTC.

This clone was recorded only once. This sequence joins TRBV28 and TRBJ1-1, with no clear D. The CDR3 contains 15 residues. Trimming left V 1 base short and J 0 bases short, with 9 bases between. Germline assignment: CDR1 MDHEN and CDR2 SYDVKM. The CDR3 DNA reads TGTGCCAGCAGTTTATTGGTGTCGTTGAACACTGAAGCTTTCTTT. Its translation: CASSLLVSLNTEAFF.

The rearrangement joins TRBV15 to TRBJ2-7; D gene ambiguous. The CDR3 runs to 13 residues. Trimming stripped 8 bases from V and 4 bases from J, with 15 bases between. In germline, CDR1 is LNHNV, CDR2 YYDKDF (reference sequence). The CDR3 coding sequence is TGTGCCACCTCCATTGAAGCCCTATACGAGCAGTACTTC. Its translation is CATSIEALYEQYF.

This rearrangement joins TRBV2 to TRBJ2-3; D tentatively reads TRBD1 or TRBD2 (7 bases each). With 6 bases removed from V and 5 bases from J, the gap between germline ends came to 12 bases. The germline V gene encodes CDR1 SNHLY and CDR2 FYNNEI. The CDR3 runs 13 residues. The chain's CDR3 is CASSSGGEDTQYF. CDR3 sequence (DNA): TGTGCCAGCAGCTCAGGGGGGGAAGATACGCAGTATTTT.

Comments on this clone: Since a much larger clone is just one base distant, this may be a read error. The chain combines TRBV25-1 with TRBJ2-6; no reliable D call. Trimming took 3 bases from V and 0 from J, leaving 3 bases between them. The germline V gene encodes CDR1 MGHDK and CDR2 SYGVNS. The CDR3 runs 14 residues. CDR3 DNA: TGTGCCAGCAGTGACCACTCTGGGGCCAACGTCCTGACTTTC. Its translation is CASSDHSGANVLTF.